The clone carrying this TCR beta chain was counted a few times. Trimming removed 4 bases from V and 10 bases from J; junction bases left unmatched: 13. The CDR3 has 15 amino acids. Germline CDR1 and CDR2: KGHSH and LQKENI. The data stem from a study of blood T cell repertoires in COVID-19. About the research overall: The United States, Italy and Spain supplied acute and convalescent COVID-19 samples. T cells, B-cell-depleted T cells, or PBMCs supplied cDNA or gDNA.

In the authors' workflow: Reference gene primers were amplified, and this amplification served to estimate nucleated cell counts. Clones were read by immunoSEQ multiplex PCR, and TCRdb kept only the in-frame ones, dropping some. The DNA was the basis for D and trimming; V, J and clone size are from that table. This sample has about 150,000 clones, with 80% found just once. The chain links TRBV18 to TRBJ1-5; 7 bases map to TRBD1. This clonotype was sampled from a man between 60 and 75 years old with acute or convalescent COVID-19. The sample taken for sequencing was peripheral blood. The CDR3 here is CASSRESTGSVPQHF. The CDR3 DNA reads TGTGCCAGCTCACGAGAATCGACAGGGTCGGTCCCCCAGCATTTT.